The rows below give T cell receptor beta chains drawn from one sample of a study of OX40 agonist ivuxolimab in advanced cancers. The assay was immunoSEQ multiplex PCR, and TCRdb's table has in-frame clones only and misses some. The sample shows 80,000 or so clones, approximately 80% of them seen only once. The specimen comprised CD4+ or CD8+ T cells sorted from blood, sampled in a trial of the OX40 agonist ivuxolimab. The receptor set was obtained from an adult with an advanced solid tumor such as melanoma, head and neck, liver or kidney cancer. CDR3s include the opening cysteine and the closing phenylalanine or tryptophan. The D gene is left open where the match is weak. Clone sizes are given selectively: once, few, many, or a class where the clone is expanded.

clone_size | d_call | j_call | v_call | cdr3_nt | cdr3_aa
few | . | TRBJ1-6 | TRBV7-2 | TGTGCCAGCAGCGCACAGGGTCGGGACTCACCCCTCCACTTT | CASSAQGRDSPLHF
. | . | TRBJ1-5 | TRBV6-5 | TGTGCCAGCAGTTCTCCTCCGGAGGGGGGCCTTCAGCCCCAGCATTTT | CASSSPPEGGLQPQHF
. | TRBD2 | TRBJ2-7 | TRBV9 | TGTGCCAGCAGCGTCGGGGGGGCCCCCAGCAGTGAGCAGTACTTC | CASSVGGAPSSEQYF
. | TRBD1 | TRBJ1-5 | TRBV30 | TGTGCCTGGAGCGGGACAGGGGAGACTCAGCCCCAGCATTTT | CAWSGTGETQPQHF
. | TRBD2 | TRBJ2-1 | TRBV27 | TGTGCCAGCAGTTCGGGACTAGCGGGATCAGGTGAGCAGTTCTTC | CASSSGLAGSGEQFF
. | . | TRBJ2-3 | TRBV7-9 | TGTGCCAGCAGTAGGGGGGACTTCGCAGATACGCAGTATTTT | CASSRGDFADTQYF
. | . | TRBJ1-2 | TRBV6-6 | TGTGCCAGCACCCACGATCGGGAGGGCCTAAATGGCTACACCTTC | CASTHDREGLNGYTF
. | . | TRBJ1-2 | TRBV11-2 | TGTGCCAGCAGCTCCCAAGGAGGCGGCTACACCTTC | CASSSQGGGYTF
. | . | TRBJ2-1 | TRBV19 | TGTGCCAGTTCCTCCAGAGCCTACAATGAGCAGTTCTTC | CASSSRAYNEQFF
. | . | TRBJ2-1 | TRBV4-2 | TGTGCCAGCAGCCAAGAGGTGGGGTTTGAGCAGTTCTTC | CASSQEVGFEQFF
. | . | TRBJ2-3 | TRBV27 | TGTGCCAGCAGTTTCATCCCGGACAGCACAGATACGCAGTATTTT | CASSFIPDSTDTQYF
. | . | TRBJ1-2 | TRBV6-5 | TGTGCCAGCAGGGTAGGACAGAGCCCTAACTATGGCTACACCTTC | CASRVGQSPNYGYTF
. | . | TRBJ2-7 | TRBV10-3 | TGTGCCATTGGCCAAACCTACGAGCAGTACTTC | CAIGQTYEQYF
. | . | TRBJ1-6 | TRBV4-2 | TGTGCCAGCAGCCGCGACAGTGAGGGGATACATTCACCCCTCCACTTT | CASSRDSEGIHSPLHF
once | . | TRBJ2-7 | TRBV27 | TGTGCCAGCAGTCCAACCTCGGACCTATCCCGCGAGCAGTACTTC | CASSPTSDLSREQYF
once | . | TRBJ1-2 | TRBV27 | TGTGCCAGCAGCCGATACGGCGGGGCCGCTAGCTATGGCTACACCTTC | CASSRYGGAASYGYTF
. | . | TRBJ2-4 | TRBV7-2 | TGTGCCAGCAGTCCAGGTCCCCCGAGGAACATTCAGTACTTC | CASSPGPPRNIQYF
. | TRBD2 | TRBJ2-7 | TRBV18 | TGTGCCAGCTCACTAGCGGGAGGGCCCAACGAGCAGTACTTC | CASSLAGGPNEQYF
. | . | TRBJ1-5 | TRBV5-1 | TGCGCCAGCAGCCCTGGTGCCGTTTATAGCAATCAGCCCCAGCATTTT | CASSPGAVYSNQPQHF
. | . | TRBJ1-5 | TRBV6-1 | TGTGCCGCGGCGCAGGGGAATCAGCCCCAGCATTTT | CAAAQGNQPQHF
. | . | TRBJ2-7 | TRBV6-5 | TGTGCCAGCAGTTACTCGGGGGGCCCCTACGAGCAGTACTTC | CASSYSGGPYEQYF
. | . | TRBJ1-5 | TRBV27 | TGTGCCAGCAGCCCGAGGGGGGGCAATCAGCCCCAGCATTTT | CASSPRGGNQPQHF
. | . | TRBJ1-2 | TRBV27 | TGTGCCAGCAGTCCCCTCCGGACAGCAAACTATGGCTACACCTTC | CASSPLRTANYGYTF
. | . | TRBJ2-5 | TRBV7-9 | TGTGCCAGCAGCTTAGTGCCGGCGCGGGAGACCCAGTACTTC | CASSLVPARETQYF
. | . | TRBJ2-7 | TRBV10-1 | TGCGCCAGCCAATACGAGCAGTACTTC | CASQYEQYF
. | . | TRBJ1-2 | TRBV5-5 | TGTGCCAGCAGCTTCGGGGATTATGGCTACACCTTC | CASSFGDYGYTF
. | . | TRBJ1-2 | TRBV6-6 | TGTGCCAGCAGCCCAGGGAACCTTAACTATGGCTACACCTTC | CASSPGNLNYGYTF